This T cell receptor beta chain was captured by sequencing in a study of blood T cell repertoires in COVID-19. CDR1 is MNHEY, CDR2 SVGAGI, per germline. V was cut by 2 bases and J by 3 bases, with 16 bases left in between. This CDR3 is 16 amino acids long. The assay was immunoSEQ multiplex PCR, and TCRdb's table has in-frame clones only and misses some. Here the sample spans 65,000 to 75,000 clones, 90% being singletons. The material sequenced was peripheral blood. This chain connects TRBV6-5 to TRBJ1-1; tentative D call: TRBD1 (6 bases). This TCR derives from a man aged 45 to 65 with acute or convalescent COVID-19. CDR3 DNA: TGTGCCAGCAGTTACCCATCCGGGGGGGGCTACACTGAAGCTTTCTTT. The encoded protein is CASSYPSGGGYTEAFF.